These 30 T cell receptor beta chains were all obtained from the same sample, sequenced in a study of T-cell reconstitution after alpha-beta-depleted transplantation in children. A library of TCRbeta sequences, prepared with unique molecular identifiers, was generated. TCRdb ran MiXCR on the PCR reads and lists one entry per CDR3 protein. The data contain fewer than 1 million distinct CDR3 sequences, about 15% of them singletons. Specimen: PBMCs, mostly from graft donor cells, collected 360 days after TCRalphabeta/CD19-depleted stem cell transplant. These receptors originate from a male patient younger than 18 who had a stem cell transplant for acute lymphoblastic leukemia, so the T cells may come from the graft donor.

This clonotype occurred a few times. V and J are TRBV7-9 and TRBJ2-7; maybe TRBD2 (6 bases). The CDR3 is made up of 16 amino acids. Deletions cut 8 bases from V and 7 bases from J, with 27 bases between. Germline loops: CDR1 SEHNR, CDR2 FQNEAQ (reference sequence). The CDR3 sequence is CASPPEMVAESWEQYF. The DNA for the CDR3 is TGTGCCAGCCCCCCAGAAATGGTAGCGGAGAGCTGGGAGCAGTACTTC.

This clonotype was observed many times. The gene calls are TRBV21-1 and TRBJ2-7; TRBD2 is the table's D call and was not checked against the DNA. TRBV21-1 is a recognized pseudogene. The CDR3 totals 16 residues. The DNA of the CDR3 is TGTGCCAGCAGCAGGGGGATCGGACTAGCTATTTCCGAGCAGTACTTC. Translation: CASSRGIGLAISEQYF.

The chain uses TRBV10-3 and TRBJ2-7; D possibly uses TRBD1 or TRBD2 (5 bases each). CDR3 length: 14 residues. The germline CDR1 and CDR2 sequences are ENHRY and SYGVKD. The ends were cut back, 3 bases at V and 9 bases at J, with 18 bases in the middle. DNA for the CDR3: TGTGCCATCAGTGATCCCGACCGGGACCTTGGGCAGTACTTC. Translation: CAISDPDRDLGQYF.

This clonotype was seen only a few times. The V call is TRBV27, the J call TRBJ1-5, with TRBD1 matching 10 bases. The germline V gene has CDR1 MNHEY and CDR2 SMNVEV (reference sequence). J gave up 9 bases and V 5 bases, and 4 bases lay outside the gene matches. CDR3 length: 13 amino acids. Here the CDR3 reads CASSKGQGRPQHF. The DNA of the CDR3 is TGTGCCAGCAGTAAGGGACAGGGGAGGCCCCAGCATTTT.

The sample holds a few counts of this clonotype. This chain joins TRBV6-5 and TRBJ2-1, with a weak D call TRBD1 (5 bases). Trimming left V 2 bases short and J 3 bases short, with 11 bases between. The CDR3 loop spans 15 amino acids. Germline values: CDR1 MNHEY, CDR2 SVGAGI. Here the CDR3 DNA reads TGTGCCAGCAGTTACGACAGATCCCACTACAATGAGCAGTTCTTC. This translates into CASSYDRSHYNEQFF.

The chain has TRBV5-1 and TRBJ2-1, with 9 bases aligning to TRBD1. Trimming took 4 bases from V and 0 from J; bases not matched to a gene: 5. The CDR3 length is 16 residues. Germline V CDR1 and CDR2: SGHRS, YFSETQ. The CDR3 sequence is CASSRTGGSSYNEQFF. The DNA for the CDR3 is TGCGCCAGCAGCCGTACAGGGGGCAGCTCCTACAATGAGCAGTTCTTC.

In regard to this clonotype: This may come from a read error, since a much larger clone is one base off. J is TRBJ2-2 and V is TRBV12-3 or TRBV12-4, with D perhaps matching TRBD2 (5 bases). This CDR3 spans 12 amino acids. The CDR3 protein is CASSPVTGELCF. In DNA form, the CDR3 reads TGTGCCAGCAGCCCGGTCACCGGGGAGCTGTGTTTT.

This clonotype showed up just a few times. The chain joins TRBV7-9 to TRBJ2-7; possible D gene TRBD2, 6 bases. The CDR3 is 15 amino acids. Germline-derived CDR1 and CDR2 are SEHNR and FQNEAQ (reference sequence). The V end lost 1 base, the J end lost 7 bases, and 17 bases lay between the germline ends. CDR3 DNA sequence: TGTGCCAGCAGCTTAGATGCGGGGTGGATGCGGGAGCAGTACTTC. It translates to CASSLDAGWMREQYF.

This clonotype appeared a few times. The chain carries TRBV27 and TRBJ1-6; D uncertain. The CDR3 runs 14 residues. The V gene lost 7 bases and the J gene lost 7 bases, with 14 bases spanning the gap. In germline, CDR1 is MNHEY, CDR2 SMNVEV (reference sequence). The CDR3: CASTQFGSNSPLHF. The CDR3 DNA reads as TGTGCCAGCACTCAGTTCGGATCGAATTCACCCCTCCACTTT.

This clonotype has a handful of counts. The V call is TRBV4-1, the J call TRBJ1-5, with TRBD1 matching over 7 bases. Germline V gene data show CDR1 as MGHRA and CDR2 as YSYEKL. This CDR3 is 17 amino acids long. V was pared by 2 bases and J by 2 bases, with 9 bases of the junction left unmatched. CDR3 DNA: TGCGCCAGCAGCCAACCCCGACTAGACAGGGGCAATCAGCCCCAGCATTTT. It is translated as CASSQPRLDRGNQPQHF.

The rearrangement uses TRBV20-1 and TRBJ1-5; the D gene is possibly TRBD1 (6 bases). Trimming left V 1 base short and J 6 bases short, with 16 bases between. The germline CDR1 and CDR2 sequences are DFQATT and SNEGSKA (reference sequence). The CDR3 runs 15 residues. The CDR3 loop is CSARVREKGGQPQHF. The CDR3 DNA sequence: TGCAGTGCTAGAGTTCGCGAAAAAGGGGGTCAGCCCCAGCATTTT.

CDR3 in DNA: TGTGCCAGCAGCTCCCAAGGGGGGGACTACGAGCAGTACTTC. Translated, it gives CASSSQGGDYEQYF. This chain links TRBV7-9 with TRBJ2-7, with D possibly matching TRBD2 (7 bases). Trimming took 4 bases from V and 3 from J, leaving 13 bases between them. The V gene's germline CDR1 is SEHNR and CDR2 FQNEAQ (reference sequence). The CDR3 consists of 14 residues.

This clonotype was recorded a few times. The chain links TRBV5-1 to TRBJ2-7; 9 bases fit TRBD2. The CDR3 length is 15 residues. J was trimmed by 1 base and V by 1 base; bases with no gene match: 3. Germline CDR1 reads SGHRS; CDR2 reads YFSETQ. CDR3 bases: TGCGCCAGCAGCTTGAGTACTAGCGGGTCCTACGAGCAGTACTTC. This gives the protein CASSLSTSGSYEQYF.

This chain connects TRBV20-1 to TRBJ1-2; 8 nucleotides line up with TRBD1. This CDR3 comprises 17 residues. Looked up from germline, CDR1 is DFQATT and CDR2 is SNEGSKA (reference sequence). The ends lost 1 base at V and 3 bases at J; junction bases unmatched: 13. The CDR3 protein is CSARGWTGKISDYGYTF. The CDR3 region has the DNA TGCAGTGCTAGAGGCTGGACAGGGAAAATTAGTGACTATGGCTACACCTTC.

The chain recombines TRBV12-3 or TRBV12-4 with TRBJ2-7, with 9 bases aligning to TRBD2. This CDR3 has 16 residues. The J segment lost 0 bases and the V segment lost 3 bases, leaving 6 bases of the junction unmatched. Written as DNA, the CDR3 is TGTGCCAGCAGTTTTTATGGCGGGAGGGCCTCCTACGAGCAGTACTTC. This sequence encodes CASSFYGGRASYEQYF.

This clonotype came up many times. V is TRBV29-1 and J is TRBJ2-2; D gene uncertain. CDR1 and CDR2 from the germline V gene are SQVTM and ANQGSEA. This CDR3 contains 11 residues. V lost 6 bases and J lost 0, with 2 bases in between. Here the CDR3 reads CSVANTGELFF. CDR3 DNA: TGCAGCGTGGCGAACACCGGGGAGCTGTTTTTT.

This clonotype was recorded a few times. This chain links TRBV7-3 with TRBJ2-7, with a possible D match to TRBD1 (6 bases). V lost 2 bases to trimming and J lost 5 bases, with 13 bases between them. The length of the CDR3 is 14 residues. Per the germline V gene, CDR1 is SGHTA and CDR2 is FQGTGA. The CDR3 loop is CASSLVAGDDEQYF. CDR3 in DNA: TGTGCCAGCAGCTTAGTGGCAGGGGACGACGAGCAGTACTTC.

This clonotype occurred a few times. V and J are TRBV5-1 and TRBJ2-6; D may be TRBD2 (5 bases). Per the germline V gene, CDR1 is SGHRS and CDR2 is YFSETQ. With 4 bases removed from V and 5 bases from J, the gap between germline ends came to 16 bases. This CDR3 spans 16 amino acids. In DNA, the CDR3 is TGCGCCAGCAGCCCACTAGTTGCTGGGAGGGCCAACGTCCTGACTTTC. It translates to CASSPLVAGRANVLTF.

The CDR3 spells CASSLGPAANYGYTF. Written as DNA, the CDR3 is TGTGCCAGCAGCTTGGGTCCAGCCGCTAACTATGGCTACACCTTC. The chain recombines TRBV5-5 with TRBJ1-2; D gene uncertain. This CDR3 spans 15 amino acids. Trimming cost V 0 bases and J 0 bases, with 9 bases left between them. Germline CDR1 is SGHKS and CDR2 is YYEKEE (reference sequence).

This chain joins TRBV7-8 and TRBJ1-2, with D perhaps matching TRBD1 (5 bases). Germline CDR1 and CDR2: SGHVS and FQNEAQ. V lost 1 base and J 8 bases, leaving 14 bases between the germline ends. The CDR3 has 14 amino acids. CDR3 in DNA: TGTGCCAGCAGCTTAGTTGGGGCAGGGCCGGGCTACACCTTC. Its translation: CASSLVGAGPGYTF.

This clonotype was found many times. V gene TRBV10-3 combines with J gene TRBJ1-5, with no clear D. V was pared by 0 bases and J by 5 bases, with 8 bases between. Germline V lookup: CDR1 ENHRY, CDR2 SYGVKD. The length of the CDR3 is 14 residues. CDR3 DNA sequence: TGTGCCATCAGTGAGTCGTGGGGAGATCAGCCCCAGCATTTT. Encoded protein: CAISESWGDQPQHF.

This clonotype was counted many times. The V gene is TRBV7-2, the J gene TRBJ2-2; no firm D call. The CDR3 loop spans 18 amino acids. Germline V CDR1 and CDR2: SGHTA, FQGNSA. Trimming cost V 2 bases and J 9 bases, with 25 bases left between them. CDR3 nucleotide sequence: TGTGCCAGCAGCTTATCACTTCGCAGGACCGCCCCAGCCCGGGAGCTGTTTTTT. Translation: CASSLSLRRTAPARELFF.

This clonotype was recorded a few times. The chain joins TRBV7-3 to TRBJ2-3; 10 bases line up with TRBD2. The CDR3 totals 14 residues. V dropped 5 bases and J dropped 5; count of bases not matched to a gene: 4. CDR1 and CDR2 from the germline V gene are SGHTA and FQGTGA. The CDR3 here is CASSLTSGKDTQYF. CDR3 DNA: TGTGCCAGCAGCCTTACTAGCGGGAAAGATACGCAGTATTTT.

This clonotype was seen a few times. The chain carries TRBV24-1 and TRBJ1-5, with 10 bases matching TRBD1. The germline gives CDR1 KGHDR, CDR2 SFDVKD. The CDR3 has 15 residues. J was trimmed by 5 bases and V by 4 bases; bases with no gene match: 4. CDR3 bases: TGTGCCACCAGTGAGACAGGGGGCTGGTATCAGCCCCAGCATTTT. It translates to CATSETGGWYQPQHF.

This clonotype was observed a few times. The chain's CDR3 is CASSLFPGQLAGTTSTDTQYF. CDR3 bases: TGTGCCAGCTCACTGTTTCCGGGACAGCTAGCGGGGACCACTAGCACAGATACGCAGTATTTT. V is TRBV18 and J is TRBJ2-3, with 9 nucleotides matching TRBD2. This CDR3 contains 21 residues. Trimming removed 4 bases from V and 0 bases from J; junction bases left unmatched: 20. CDR1 and CDR2 from the germline V gene are KGHSH and LQKENI. Looking up the rest from reference TRBV18 and TRBJ2-3 gives the full variable domain: NAGVMQNPRHLVRRRGQEARLRCSPMKGHSHVYWYRQLPEEGLKFMVYLQKENIIDESGMPKERFSAEFPKEGPSILRIQQVVRGDSAAYFCASSLFPGQLAGTTSTDTQYFGPGTRLTVL.

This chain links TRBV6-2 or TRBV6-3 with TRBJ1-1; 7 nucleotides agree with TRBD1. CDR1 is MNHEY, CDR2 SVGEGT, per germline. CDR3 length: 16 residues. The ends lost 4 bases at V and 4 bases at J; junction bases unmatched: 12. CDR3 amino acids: CASSLSYPRQGTEAFF. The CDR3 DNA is TGTGCCAGCAGTTTATCCTACCCCCGACAGGGCACTGAAGCTTTCTTT.

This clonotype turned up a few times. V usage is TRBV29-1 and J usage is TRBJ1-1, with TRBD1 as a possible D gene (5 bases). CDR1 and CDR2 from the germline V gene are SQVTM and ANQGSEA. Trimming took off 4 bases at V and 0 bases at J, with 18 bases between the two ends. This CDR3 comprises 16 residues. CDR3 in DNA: TGCAGCGTTGTTCCGGGACGGCCTTTCATGAACACTGAAGCTTTCTTT. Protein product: CSVVPGRPFMNTEAFF.

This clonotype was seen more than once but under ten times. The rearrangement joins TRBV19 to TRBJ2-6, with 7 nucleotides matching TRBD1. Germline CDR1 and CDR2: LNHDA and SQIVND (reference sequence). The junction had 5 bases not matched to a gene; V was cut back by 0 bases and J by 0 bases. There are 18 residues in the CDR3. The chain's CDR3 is CASSIEFQGVSGANVLTF. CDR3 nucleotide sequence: TGTGCCAGTAGTATAGAGTTTCAGGGGGTCTCTGGGGCCAACGTCCTGACTTTC. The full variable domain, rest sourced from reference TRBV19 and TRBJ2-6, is DGGITQSPKYLFRKEGQNVTLSCEQNLNHDAMYWYRQDPGQGLRLIYYSQIVNDFQKGDIAEGYSVSREKKESFPLTVTSAQKNPTAFYLCASSIEFQGVSGANVLTFGAGSRLTVL.

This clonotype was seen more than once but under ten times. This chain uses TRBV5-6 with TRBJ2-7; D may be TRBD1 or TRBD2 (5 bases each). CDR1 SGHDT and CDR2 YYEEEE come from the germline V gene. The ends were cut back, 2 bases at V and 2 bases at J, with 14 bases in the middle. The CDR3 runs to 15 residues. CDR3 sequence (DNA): TGTGCCAGCAGCTTACTCCGGGACGGACCCTACGAGCAGTACTTC. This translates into CASSLLRDGPYEQYF.

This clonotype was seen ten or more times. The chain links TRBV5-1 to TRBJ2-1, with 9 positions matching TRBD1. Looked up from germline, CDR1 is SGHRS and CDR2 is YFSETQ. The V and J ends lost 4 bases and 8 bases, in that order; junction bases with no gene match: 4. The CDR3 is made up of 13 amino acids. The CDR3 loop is CASSGDRDDEQFF. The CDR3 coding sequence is TGCGCCAGCAGCGGGGACAGGGACGATGAGCAGTTCTTC.